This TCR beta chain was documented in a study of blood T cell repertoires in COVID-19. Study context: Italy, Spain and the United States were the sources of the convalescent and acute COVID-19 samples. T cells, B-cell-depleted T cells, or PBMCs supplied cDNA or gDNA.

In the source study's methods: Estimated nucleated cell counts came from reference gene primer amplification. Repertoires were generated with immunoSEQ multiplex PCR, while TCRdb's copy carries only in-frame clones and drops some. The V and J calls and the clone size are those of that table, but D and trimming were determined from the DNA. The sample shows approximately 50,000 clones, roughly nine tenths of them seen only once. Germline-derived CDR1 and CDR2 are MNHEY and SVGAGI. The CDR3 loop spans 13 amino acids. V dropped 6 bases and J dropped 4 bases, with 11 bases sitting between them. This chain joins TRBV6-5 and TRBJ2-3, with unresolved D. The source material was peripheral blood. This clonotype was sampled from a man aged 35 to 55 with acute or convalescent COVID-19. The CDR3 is CASSLSPSDTQYF. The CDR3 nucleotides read TGTGCCAGCAGCCTCTCCCCGTCAGATACGCAGTATTTT.